These 7 T cell receptor beta chains originate from one sample sequenced in a study of T cells in Graves' hyperthyroidism and ophthalmopathy. Amplified TCR beta CDR3 regions derived from RNA transcripts. The HTBI primer set drove a first-round RT-PCR of the TCR CDR3. TCRdb recomputed calls from the multiplex PCR reads with MiXCR, one row per CDR3 protein. The sample records roughly 710,000 distinct CDR3 sequences, roughly a third being singletons. The sequencing input was blood. The receptors shown here come from a woman aged 40-49 years with Graves' hyperthyroidism.

The chain recombines TRBV4-3 with TRBJ1-2, with TRBD1 matching over 7 bases. This CDR3 comprises 15 residues. Germline V gives CDR1 LGHNA, CDR2 YSLEER. V dropped 1 base and J dropped 1; count of bases not matched to a gene: 3. In nucleotides, the CDR3 is TGCGCCAGCAGCCAAGGACAGGGAGGTAACTATGGCTACACCTTC. Its translation: CASSQGQGGNYGYTF.

The chain uses TRBV7-2 and TRBJ2-5; maybe TRBD1 (7 bases). Trimming stripped 1 base from V and 4 bases from J, with 19 bases between. Germline lookup yields CDR1 SGHTA and CDR2 FQGNSA. The CDR3 covers 17 residues. The CDR3 bases are TGTGCCAGCAGCTTAGGAGTCCAATCAGGGGGGATAGAGACCCAGTACTTC. Its protein is CASSLGVQSGGIETQYF.

This clonotype was seen a single time. The V gene is TRBV2, the J gene TRBJ2-5; 7 bases fit TRBD1. Germline assignment: CDR1 SNHLY and CDR2 FYNNEI. Losses at the gene ends were 5 bases for V and 4 bases for J; bases not matched to a gene: 10. This CDR3 region has 15 residues. CDR3 coding DNA: TGTGCCAGCAGTAGACCCGGACAGGATGTAGAGACCCAGTACTTC. The encoded protein is CASSRPGQDVETQYF.

About this clonotype itself: This may come from a read error, since a much larger clone is one base off. This chain uses TRBV19 with TRBJ1-5; D might be TRBD1 (5 bases). Germline V gives CDR1 LNHDA, CDR2 SQIVND (reference sequence). CDR3 length equals 13 residues. CDR3 sequence (DNA): TGTGCTTCACTCAGGGCTAGCAATCAGCCCCAGCATTTT. Protein product: CASLRASNQPQHF.

This clonotype occurred once. A much larger clone lies one base from this, so it may be a read error. V gene TRBV7-8 combines with J gene TRBJ1-2; 7 nucleotides align to TRBD1. The V segment lost 5 bases and the J segment 6 bases; nucleotides outside the gene matches: 9. CDR1 is SGHVS and CDR2 is FQNEAQ in the germline V gene. This CDR3 spans 14 amino acids. CDR3 residues: CASSPGGGRDGYTF. The CDR3 DNA reads TGTGCCAGCAGCCCAGGGGGGGGGCGCGATGGCTACACCTTC. Full variable domain (remainder filled in from reference TRBV7-8 and TRBJ1-2): GAGVSQSPRYKVAKRGQDVALRCDPISGHVSLFWYQQALGQGPEFLTYFQNEAQLDKSGLPSDRFFAERPEGSVSTLKIQRTQQEDSAVYLCASSPGGGRDGYTFGSGTRLTVV.

In the case of this clonotype: This may arise from a read error, as a much more abundant clone is one base away. The rearrangement uses TRBV19 and TRBJ2-6, with a weak D call TRBD1 (5 bases). The CDR3 consists of 16 residues. Germline CDR1 is LNHDA and CDR2 is SQIVND (reference sequence). CDR3 sequence reads: CASRGPDSSGANVLAF. The CDR3 DNA is TGTGCCAGTAGGGGCCCCGACAGTTCTGGGGCCAACGTCCTGGCTTTC. The entire variable domain, with the rest obtained from reference TRBV19 and TRBJ2-6, is as follows: DGGITQSPKYLFRKEGQNVTLSCEQNLNHDAMYWYRQDPGQGLRLIYYSQIVNDFQKGDIAEGYSVSREKKESFPLTVTSAQKNPTAFYLCASRGPDSSGANVLAFGAGSRLTVL.

The table lists this clonotype with a few counts. The rearrangement links TRBV28 to TRBJ1-6; possibly TRBD1 for D (6 bases). The ends were cut back, 3 bases at V and 6 bases at J, with 9 bases in the middle. CDR1 and CDR2 from the germline V gene are MDHEN and SYDVKM. The CDR3 has 14 residues. CDR3 sequence (DNA): TGTGCCAGCAGTTTTGGGGGGCCTAATTCACCCCTCCACTTT. Encoded protein: CASSFGGPNSPLHF.